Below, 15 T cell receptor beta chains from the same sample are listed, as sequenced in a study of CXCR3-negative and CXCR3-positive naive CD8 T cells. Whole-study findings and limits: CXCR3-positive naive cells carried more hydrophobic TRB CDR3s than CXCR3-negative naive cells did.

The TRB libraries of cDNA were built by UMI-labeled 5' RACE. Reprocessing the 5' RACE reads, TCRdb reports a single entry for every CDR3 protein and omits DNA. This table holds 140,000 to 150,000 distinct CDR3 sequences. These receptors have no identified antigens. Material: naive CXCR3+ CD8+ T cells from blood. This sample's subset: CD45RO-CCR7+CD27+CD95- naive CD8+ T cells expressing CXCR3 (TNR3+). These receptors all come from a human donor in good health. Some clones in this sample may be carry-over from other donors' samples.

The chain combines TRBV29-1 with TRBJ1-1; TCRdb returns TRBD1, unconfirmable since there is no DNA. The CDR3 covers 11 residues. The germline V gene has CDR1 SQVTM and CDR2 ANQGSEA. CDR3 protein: CSVSGETEAFF.

The CDR3 is CASSSVGGGAYNEQFF. V is TRBV19 and J is TRBJ2-1; the D gene TCRdb calls, TRBD2, cannot be checked with no DNA. From germline, CDR1 is LNHDA and CDR2 SQIVND (reference sequence). The CDR3 runs 16 residues.

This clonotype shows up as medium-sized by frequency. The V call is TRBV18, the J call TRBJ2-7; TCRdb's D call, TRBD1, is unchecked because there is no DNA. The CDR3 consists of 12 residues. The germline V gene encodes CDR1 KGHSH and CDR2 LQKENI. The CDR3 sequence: CASSPGGYEQYF.

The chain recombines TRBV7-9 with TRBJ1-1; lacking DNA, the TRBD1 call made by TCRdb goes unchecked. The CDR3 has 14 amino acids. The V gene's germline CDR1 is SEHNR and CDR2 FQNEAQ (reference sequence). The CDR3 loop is CASSLGQGNTEAFF.

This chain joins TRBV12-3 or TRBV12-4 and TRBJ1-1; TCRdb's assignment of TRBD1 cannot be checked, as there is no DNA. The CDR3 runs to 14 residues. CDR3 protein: CASSFGSGNTEAFF.

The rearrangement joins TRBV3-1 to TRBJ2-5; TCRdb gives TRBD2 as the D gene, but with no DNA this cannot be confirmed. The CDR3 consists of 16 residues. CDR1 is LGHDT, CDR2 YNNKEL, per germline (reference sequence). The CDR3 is CASSQEGGRASETQYF.

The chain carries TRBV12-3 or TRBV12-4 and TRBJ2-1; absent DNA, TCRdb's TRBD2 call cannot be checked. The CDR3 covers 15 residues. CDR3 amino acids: CASSLELAGGGEQFF.

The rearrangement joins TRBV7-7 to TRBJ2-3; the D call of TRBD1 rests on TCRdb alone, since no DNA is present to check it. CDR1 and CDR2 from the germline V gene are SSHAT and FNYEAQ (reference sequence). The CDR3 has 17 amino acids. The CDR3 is CASSLSSPGASTDTQYF.

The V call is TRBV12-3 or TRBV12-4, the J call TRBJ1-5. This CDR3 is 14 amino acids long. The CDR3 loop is CASSPGGLNQPQHF.

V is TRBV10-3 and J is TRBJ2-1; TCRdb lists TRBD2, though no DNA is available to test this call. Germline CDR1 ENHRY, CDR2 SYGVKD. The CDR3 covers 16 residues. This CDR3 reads CAISESASGRIDEQFF.

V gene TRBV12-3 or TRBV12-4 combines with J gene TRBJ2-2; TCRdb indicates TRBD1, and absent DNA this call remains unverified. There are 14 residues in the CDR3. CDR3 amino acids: CASSLGQGIGELFF.

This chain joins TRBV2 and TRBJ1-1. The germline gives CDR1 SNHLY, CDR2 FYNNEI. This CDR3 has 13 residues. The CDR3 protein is CASRDNMNTGAFF.

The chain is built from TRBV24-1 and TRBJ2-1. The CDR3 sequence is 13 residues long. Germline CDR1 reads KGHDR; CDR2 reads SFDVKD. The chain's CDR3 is CATSDHHGNEQFF.

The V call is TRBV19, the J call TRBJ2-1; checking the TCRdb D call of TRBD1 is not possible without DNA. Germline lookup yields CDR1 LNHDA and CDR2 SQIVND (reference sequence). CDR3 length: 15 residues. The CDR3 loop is CASQPEQGSYNEQFF.

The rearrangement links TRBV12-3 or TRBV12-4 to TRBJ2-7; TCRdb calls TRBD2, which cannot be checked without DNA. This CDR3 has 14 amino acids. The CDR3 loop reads CASTDPLGTDEQYF.